A selection of T cell receptor beta chains follows, all from one sample in a study of T cell responses to AZD1222 COVID-19 vaccine. Produced via immunoSEQ multiplex PCR; TCRdb's table is partial and in-frame only. Among about 84,000 clones listed, approximately 90% were seen once. The sample in question was peripheral blood, obtained 28 days after the second AZD1222 dose. Receptor source: an adult who received the AZD1222 COVID-19 vaccine. The CDR3 runs from the conserved cysteine through the conserved F or W. The order of the fields is D gene, J gene, V gene, clone size, CDR3 DNA, CDR3 protein. A D gene is named only where the DNA matches it firmly. Not all rows give a size; the values are once, few, many and, for expanded clones, a class.

d_call: .; j_call: TRBJ1-2; v_call: TRBV7-2; clone_size: .; cdr3_nt: TGTGCCAGCAGCTACGGGACAATCGGAGTCGGCTACACCTTC; cdr3_aa: CASSYGTIGVGYTF
d_call: TRBD2; j_call: TRBJ2-3; v_call: TRBV11-2; clone_size: .; cdr3_nt: TGTGCCAGCAGCTCGCGCACTAGCGGGGGGCCAGATACGCAGTATTTT; cdr3_aa: CASSSRTSGGPDTQYF
d_call: .; j_call: TRBJ1-1; v_call: TRBV6-2/TRBV6-3; clone_size: .; cdr3_nt: TGTGCCAGCAGCCTTCCCCCCAATGCGGCTTTCTTT; cdr3_aa: CASSLPPNAAFF
d_call: .; j_call: TRBJ2-3; v_call: TRBV27; clone_size: .; cdr3_nt: TGTGCCAGCAGTTTATCGGGCGGGGCCGGAGATACGCAGTATTTT; cdr3_aa: CASSLSGGAGDTQYF
d_call: TRBD1; j_call: TRBJ1-1; v_call: TRBV7-2; clone_size: .; cdr3_nt: TGTGCCAGCAGCTTTAAGGGACAGGGGAACACTGAAGCTTTCTTT; cdr3_aa: CASSFKGQGNTEAFF
d_call: TRBD2; j_call: TRBJ2-3; v_call: TRBV2; clone_size: .; cdr3_nt: TGTGCCAGCAGTCAAAGGGGACTGCCTGGGAGGGAGTATTTT; cdr3_aa: CASSQRGLPGREYF
d_call: .; j_call: TRBJ2-1; v_call: TRBV11-3; clone_size: once; cdr3_nt: TGTGCCAGCAGCCCCTACGGGGCAGGGGTTTCGTTGTTCTTC; cdr3_aa: CASSPYGAGVSLFF
d_call: .; j_call: TRBJ2-2; v_call: TRBV21-1; clone_size: .; cdr3_nt: TGTGCCAGCAGCAAAGCCCAGGGACAGGGCCAGACGAACACCGGGGAGCTGTTTTTT; cdr3_aa: CASSKAQGQGQTNTGELFF
d_call: .; j_call: TRBJ2-5; v_call: TRBV16; clone_size: .; cdr3_nt: TGTGCCAGCAGCCTTCAAGAGACCCAGTACTTC; cdr3_aa: CASSLQETQYF
d_call: .; j_call: TRBJ1-6; v_call: TRBV15; clone_size: once; cdr3_nt: TGTGCCACCAGCAGAGGGGGAGATTCACCCCTCCACTTT; cdr3_aa: CATSRGGDSPLHF
d_call: .; j_call: TRBJ1-2; v_call: TRBV6-1; clone_size: .; cdr3_nt: TGTGCCAGCAGTGAACGCGTGACGGGGGGCTATGGCTACACCTTC; cdr3_aa: CASSERVTGGYGYTF
d_call: .; j_call: TRBJ1-6; v_call: TRBV27; clone_size: .; cdr3_nt: TGTGCCAGCAGAACCCTTGGGGATAATTCACCCCTCCACTTT; cdr3_aa: CASRTLGDNSPLHF
d_call: TRBD2; j_call: TRBJ2-3; v_call: TRBV5-6; clone_size: .; cdr3_nt: TGTGCCAGCAGCTTGAGGGCTAGCGGCGGCACAGATACGCAGTATTTT; cdr3_aa: CASSLRASGGTDTQYF
d_call: TRBD1; j_call: TRBJ1-6; v_call: TRBV19; clone_size: .; cdr3_nt: TGTGCCAGTAGTATACCAATTCAGGGGGCCGTCGGTTCACCCCTCCACTTT; cdr3_aa: CASSIPIQGAVGSPLHF
d_call: TRBD1; j_call: TRBJ2-2; v_call: TRBV5-5; clone_size: once; cdr3_nt: TGTGCCAGCAGCCATCGGGACAGGGATAGGCCCGGGGAGCTGTTTTTT; cdr3_aa: CASSHRDRDRPGELFF
d_call: .; j_call: TRBJ1-2; v_call: TRBV6-2/TRBV6-3; clone_size: .; cdr3_nt: TGTGCCAGCAGTAACGCCCGGGACTCCATAACGGACACCTTC; cdr3_aa: CASSNARDSITDTF
d_call: .; j_call: TRBJ1-5; v_call: TRBV28; clone_size: .; cdr3_nt: TGTGCCAGCAGCCCCCCGGGTTATAGCAATCAGCCCCAGCATTTT; cdr3_aa: CASSPPGYSNQPQHF
d_call: TRBD1; j_call: TRBJ2-1; v_call: TRBV18; clone_size: once; cdr3_nt: TGTGCCAGCTCACCTTACGACAGGGGGCTATCCAATGAGCAGTTCTTC; cdr3_aa: CASSPYDRGLSNEQFF
d_call: .; j_call: TRBJ2-5; v_call: TRBV7-9; clone_size: .; cdr3_nt: TGTGCCAGCAGCTTACGGCCAGGGACACAAGAGACCCAGTACTTC; cdr3_aa: CASSLRPGTQETQYF
d_call: .; j_call: TRBJ1-2; v_call: TRBV6-5; clone_size: .; cdr3_nt: TGTGCCAGCAGTCCCCGGGGGACGGCCGATAAGGGGACCTTC; cdr3_aa: CASSPRGTADKGTF
d_call: .; j_call: TRBJ2-2; v_call: TRBV19; clone_size: .; cdr3_nt: TGTGCCAGTACCGATCGGAGGGTAGCCCTCGGGACCGGGGAGCTGTTTTTT; cdr3_aa: CASTDRRVALGTGELFF
d_call: TRBD1; j_call: TRBJ1-1; v_call: TRBV6-2/TRBV6-3; clone_size: few; cdr3_nt: TGTGCCAGCAGATACAGGGGGCTGGGGACTGAAGCTTTCTTT; cdr3_aa: CASRYRGLGTEAFF
d_call: .; j_call: TRBJ1-1; v_call: TRBV9; clone_size: .; cdr3_nt: TGTGCCAGCAGCGTAGCTGGGACACCGAACACTGAAGCTTTCTTT; cdr3_aa: CASSVAGTPNTEAFF
d_call: .; j_call: TRBJ2-2; v_call: TRBV4-1; clone_size: .; cdr3_nt: TGCGCCAGCAGCCAAGGTGGGGGGTTAACCGGGGAGCTGTTTTTT; cdr3_aa: CASSQGGGLTGELFF
d_call: TRBD1; j_call: TRBJ1-2; v_call: TRBV19; clone_size: .; cdr3_nt: TGTGCCAGTAGTATGCCCCGGACAGGGCGGGATGGCTACACCTTC; cdr3_aa: CASSMPRTGRDGYTF
d_call: .; j_call: TRBJ1-1; v_call: TRBV7-2; clone_size: .; cdr3_nt: TGTGCCAGCAGCCGCCCAAGCCCGGCGGTGGGCACTGAAGCTTTCTTT; cdr3_aa: CASSRPSPAVGTEAFF
d_call: .; j_call: TRBJ1-5; v_call: TRBV18; clone_size: once; cdr3_nt: TGTGCCAGCTCACCACCGACCCATCAGGGCGATCAGCCCCAGCATTTT; cdr3_aa: CASSPPTHQGDQPQHF
d_call: .; j_call: TRBJ1-2; v_call: TRBV19; clone_size: .; cdr3_nt: TGTGCCAGTAGCCGGCTCGACCCAGGGGGCTACACCTTC; cdr3_aa: CASSRLDPGGYTF
d_call: .; j_call: TRBJ2-1; v_call: TRBV7-9; clone_size: .; cdr3_nt: TGTGCCAGCAGCTTAGCACTAGCAGGATACAATGAGCAGTTCTTC; cdr3_aa: CASSLALAGYNEQFF
d_call: .; j_call: TRBJ2-1; v_call: TRBV6-2/TRBV6-3; clone_size: .; cdr3_nt: TGTGCCAGCAGTTCCCTTGAGGGGGGGCCCTACAATGAGCAGTTCTTC; cdr3_aa: CASSSLEGGPYNEQFF
d_call: TRBD1; j_call: TRBJ2-1; v_call: TRBV6-1; clone_size: .; cdr3_nt: TGTGCCAGCCTCGAGTCGAGGGACAGATCAAATGAGCAGTTCTTC; cdr3_aa: CASLESRDRSNEQFF
d_call: .; j_call: TRBJ1-2; v_call: TRBV9; clone_size: .; cdr3_nt: TGTGCCAGCAGCGTAGCGGCAGGGCCCTATGGCTACACCTTC; cdr3_aa: CASSVAAGPYGYTF
d_call: .; j_call: TRBJ1-1; v_call: TRBV27; clone_size: medium-sized; cdr3_nt: TGTGCCAGCAGTCGGAACACTGAAGCTTTCTTT; cdr3_aa: CASSRNTEAFF
d_call: .; j_call: TRBJ1-5; v_call: TRBV28; clone_size: few; cdr3_nt: TGTGCCAGCAGTCCAACAGGGATGGGCCAGCCCCAGCATTTT; cdr3_aa: CASSPTGMGQPQHF
d_call: .; j_call: TRBJ2-2; v_call: TRBV7-2; clone_size: once; cdr3_nt: TGTGCCAGCAGCTTATCGGCAGCCAGGCACACCGGGGAGCTGTTTTTT; cdr3_aa: CASSLSAARHTGELFF
d_call: .; j_call: TRBJ1-2; v_call: TRBV21-1; clone_size: .; cdr3_nt: TGTGCCAGCAGCAAAGGGATTAAAAGGGCCGTCTATGGCTACACCTTC; cdr3_aa: CASSKGIKRAVYGYTF
d_call: .; j_call: TRBJ2-2; v_call: TRBV18; clone_size: .; cdr3_nt: TGTGCCAGCTCACGGCTAAGTGTCCTGGGACTTCACCCGGCCGGGGAGCTGTTTTTT; cdr3_aa: CASSRLSVLGLHPAGELFF
d_call: .; j_call: TRBJ1-5; v_call: TRBV18; clone_size: .; cdr3_nt: TGTGCCAGCTCACCTGGGGGGGATCAGCCCCAGCATTTT; cdr3_aa: CASSPGGDQPQHF
d_call: .; j_call: TRBJ1-1; v_call: TRBV5-1; clone_size: .; cdr3_nt: TGCGCCAGCACCGCAGGGTTGAACACTGAAGCTTTCTTT; cdr3_aa: CASTAGLNTEAFF
d_call: .; j_call: TRBJ1-5; v_call: TRBV27; clone_size: .; cdr3_nt: TGTGCCAGCAGTTTCGTGGGAGGGAATCAGCCCCAGCATTTT; cdr3_aa: CASSFVGGNQPQHF
d_call: .; j_call: TRBJ2-7; v_call: TRBV5-1; clone_size: once; cdr3_nt: TGCGCCAGCAGCTTGCTGGGGGCCTACGAGCAGTACTTC; cdr3_aa: CASSLLGAYEQYF
d_call: TRBD2; j_call: TRBJ2-7; v_call: TRBV28; clone_size: .; cdr3_nt: TGTGCCAGCAGTTTAAACCCCGGGACTAGCGGGGTAGGTTACTTC; cdr3_aa: CASSLNPGTSGVGYF